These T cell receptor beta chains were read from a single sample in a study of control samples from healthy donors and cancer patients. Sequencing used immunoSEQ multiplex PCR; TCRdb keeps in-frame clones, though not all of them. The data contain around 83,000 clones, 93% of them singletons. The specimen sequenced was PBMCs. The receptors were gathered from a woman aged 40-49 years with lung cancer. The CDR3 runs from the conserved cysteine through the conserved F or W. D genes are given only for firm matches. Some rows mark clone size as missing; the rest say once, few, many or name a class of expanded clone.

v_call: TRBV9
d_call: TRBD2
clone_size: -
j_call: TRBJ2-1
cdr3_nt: TGTGCCAGCAGCGGAGAGACTAGCGGGGCACTTGAGCAGTTCTTC
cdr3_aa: CASSGETSGALEQFF

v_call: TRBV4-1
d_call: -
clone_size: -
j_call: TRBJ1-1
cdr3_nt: TGCGCCAGCAGCTCTCCCGGTAGGGAGGGAGCTTTCTTT
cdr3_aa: CASSSPGREGAFF

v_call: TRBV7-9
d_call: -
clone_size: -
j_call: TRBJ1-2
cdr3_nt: TGTGCCAGCAGCCCAGGCTTTAGGGGCTGGGACTATGGCTACACCTTC
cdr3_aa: CASSPGFRGWDYGYTF

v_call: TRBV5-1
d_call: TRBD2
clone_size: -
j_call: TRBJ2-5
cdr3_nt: TGCGCCAGCAGCCCTGAGGTAGCGGGACTTCTACAAGAGACCCAGTACTTC
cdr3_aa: CASSPEVAGLLQETQYF

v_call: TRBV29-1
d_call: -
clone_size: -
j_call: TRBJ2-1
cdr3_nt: TGCAGCGTTGGCCGCATTGGGGATAGCTCCTACAATGAGCAGTTCTTC
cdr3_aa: CSVGRIGDSSYNEQFF

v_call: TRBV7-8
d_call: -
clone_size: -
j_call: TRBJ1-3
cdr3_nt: TGTGCCAGCAGCTTAGTCGGTGGAAACACCATATATTTT
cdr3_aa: CASSLVGGNTIYF

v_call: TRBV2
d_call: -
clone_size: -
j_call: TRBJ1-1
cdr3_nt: TGTGCCAGCAGTGAAGTTAGGCAGCTGAACACTGAAGCTTTCTTT
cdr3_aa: CASSEVRQLNTEAFF

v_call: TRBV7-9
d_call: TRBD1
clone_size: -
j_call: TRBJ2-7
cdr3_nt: TGTGCCAGCAGCTCGAAAGGGGGCCCCGGCTACGAGCAGTACTTC
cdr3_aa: CASSSKGGPGYEQYF

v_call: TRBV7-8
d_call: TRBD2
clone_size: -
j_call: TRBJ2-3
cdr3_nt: TGTGCCAGCAGCTCCGCGGGGGGCCGCACAGATACGCAGTATTTT
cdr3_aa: CASSSAGGRTDTQYF

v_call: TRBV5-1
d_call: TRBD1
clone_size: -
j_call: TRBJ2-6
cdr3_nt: TGCGCCAGCAGCTCGGGCTGGGACAGGGGTCCTGGGGCCAACGTCCTGACTTTC
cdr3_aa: CASSSGWDRGPGANVLTF

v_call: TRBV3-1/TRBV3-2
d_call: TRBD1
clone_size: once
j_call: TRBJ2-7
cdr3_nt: TGTGCCAGCAGCCTACAGGGGGGACCCTTCTCCTACGAGCAGTACTTC
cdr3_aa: CASSLQGGPFSYEQYF

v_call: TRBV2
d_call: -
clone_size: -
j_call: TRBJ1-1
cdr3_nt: TGTGCCAGCAGCCGGGATTTGAACACTGAAGCTTTCTTT
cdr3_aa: CASSRDLNTEAFF

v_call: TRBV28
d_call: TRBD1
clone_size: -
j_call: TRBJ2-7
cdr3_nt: TGTGCCAGCAGTCTTAACCGGGCCCCGGCGCGGACAGGGGCTTCCTACGAGCAGTACTTC
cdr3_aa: CASSLNRAPARTGASYEQYF

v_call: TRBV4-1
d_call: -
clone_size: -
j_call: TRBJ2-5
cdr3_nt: TGCGCCAGCACCCCTCAATTCGGCGGCGATCAAGAGACCCAGTACTTC
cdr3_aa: CASTPQFGGDQETQYF

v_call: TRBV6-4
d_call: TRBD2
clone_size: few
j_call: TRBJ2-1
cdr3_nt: TGTGCCAGCAGTGACTCGGGCGGGGGCAATGAGCAGTTCTTC
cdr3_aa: CASSDSGGGNEQFF

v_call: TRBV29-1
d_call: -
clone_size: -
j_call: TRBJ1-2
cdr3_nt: TGCAGCGTAGGTCAGGGGATTGATGGCTACACCTTC
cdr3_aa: CSVGQGIDGYTF

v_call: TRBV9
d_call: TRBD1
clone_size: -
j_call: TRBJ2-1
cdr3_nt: TGTGCCAGCAGCCTCGACAGGGTGCCTTCGAGCTCCTACAATGAGCAGTTCTTC
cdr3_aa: CASSLDRVPSSSYNEQFF

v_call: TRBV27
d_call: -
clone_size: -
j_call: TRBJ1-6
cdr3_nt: TGTGCCAGCAGCGAGAGGCAGAGTTCACCCCTCCACTTT
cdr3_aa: CASSERQSSPLHF

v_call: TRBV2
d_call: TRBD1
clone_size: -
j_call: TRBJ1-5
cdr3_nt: TGTGCCAGCAGTGAGATAGGACAGGGCCTCAATCAGCCCCAGCATTTT
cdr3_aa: CASSEIGQGLNQPQHF

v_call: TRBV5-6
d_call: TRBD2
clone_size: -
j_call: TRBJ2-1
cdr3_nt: TGTGCCAGCAGCCCCCTTTGGGGCGGGGGGGAAAGCAATGAGCAGTTCTTC
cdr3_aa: CASSPLWGGGESNEQFF

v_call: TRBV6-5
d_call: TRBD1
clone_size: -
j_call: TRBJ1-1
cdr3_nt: TGTGCCAGCAACGTCGACAGGGGATATACTGAAGCTTTCTTT
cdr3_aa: CASNVDRGYTEAFF

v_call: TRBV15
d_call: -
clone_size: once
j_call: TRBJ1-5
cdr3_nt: TGTGCCACCAGCAGCCCTTATTCAGGGCCCGGGCAGCCCCAGCATTTT
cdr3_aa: CATSSPYSGPGQPQHF

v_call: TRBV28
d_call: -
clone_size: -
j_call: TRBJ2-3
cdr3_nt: TGTGCCAGCAGTTTATACGCAGATACGCAGTATTTT
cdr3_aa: CASSLYADTQYF

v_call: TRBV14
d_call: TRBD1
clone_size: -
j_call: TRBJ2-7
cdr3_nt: TGTGCCAGCAGCCCGTTGGACAGGACCTACGAGCAGTACTTC
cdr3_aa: CASSPLDRTYEQYF

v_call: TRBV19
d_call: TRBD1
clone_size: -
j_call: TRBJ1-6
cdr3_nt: TGTGCCAGTAGTATTTTCCCTGGGACAGACCTTTCACCCCTCCACTTT
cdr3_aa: CASSIFPGTDLSPLHF

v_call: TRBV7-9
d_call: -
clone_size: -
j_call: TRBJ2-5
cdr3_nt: TGTGCCAGCAGCTTACCTTTCTTAGGGGAGACCCAGTACTTC
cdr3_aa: CASSLPFLGETQYF

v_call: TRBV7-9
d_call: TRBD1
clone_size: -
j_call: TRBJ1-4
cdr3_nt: TGTGCCAGCAGCTTAGCTGTAGGGACAGTAAATGAAAAACTGTTTTTT
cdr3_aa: CASSLAVGTVNEKLFF

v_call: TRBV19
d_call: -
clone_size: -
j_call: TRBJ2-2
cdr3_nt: TGTGCCACCGAAAACGGGGAGCTGTTTTTT
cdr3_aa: CATENGELFF

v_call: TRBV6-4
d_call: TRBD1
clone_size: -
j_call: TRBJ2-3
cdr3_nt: TGTGCCAGCAGTGACGGACAGGGGGCAGATACGCAGTATTTT
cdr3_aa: CASSDGQGADTQYF

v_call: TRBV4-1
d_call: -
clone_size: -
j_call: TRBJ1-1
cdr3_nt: TGCGCCAGCAGCCAAGATGTACGTCAGGCTGCTGATGAAGCTTTCTTT
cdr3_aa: CASSQDVRQAADEAFF

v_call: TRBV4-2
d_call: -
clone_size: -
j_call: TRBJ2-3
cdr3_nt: TGTGCCAGCAGCCAAGGGGGACGCACAGATACGCAGTATTTT
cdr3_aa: CASSQGGRTDTQYF

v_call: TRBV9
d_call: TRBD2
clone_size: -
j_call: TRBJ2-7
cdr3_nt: TGTGCCAGCAGCGCTCGGCCTGGACTAGTTCACGACGAGCAGTACTTC
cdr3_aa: CASSARPGLVHDEQYF

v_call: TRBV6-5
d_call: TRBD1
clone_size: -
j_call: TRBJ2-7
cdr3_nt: TGTGCCAGCAGTTCGGGACAGGGGGCCTTGGTGCAGTACTTC
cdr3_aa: CASSSGQGALVQYF